The present entry profiles one TCR beta chain with its context. This record belongs to a study of early T cells in non-severe SARS-CoV-2 infection. Study background: Investigators sequenced bulk RNA drawn from unsorted whole blood, and chains remained unpaired.

V was clipped by 0 bases and J by 4 bases, with 15 bases between them. CDR3 length equals 16 residues. Germline CDR1 is LGHNA and CDR2 is YSLEER. As part of library construction, unique molecular identifiers were attached to individual cDNA molecules. TCRdb re-derived calls from the 5' RACE reads in MiXCR, one entry per CDR3 protein. Among around 63,000 distinct CDR3 sequences, approximately 5.9% were seen once, and the ten largest hold 3% to 3.5%. The chain carries TRBV4-3 and TRBJ2-5; D is ambiguous. Source: whole blood, taken at baseline. The receptor was isolated from an adult who was a healthcare worker with PCR-confirmed SARS-CoV-2 infection or an uninfected control (not recorded which). The CDR3 region has the DNA TGCGCCAGCAGCCAAGAGCGGTCTTTTCGAAGAGAGACCCAGTACTTC. It translates to CASSQERSFRRETQYF.